This is a list of T cell receptor beta chains from one sample in a study of blood T cell repertoires in COVID-19. Clones were read by immunoSEQ multiplex PCR, and TCRdb kept only the in-frame ones, dropping some. Among 250,000 to 400,000 clones listed, 70% to 90% were seen once. Sequencing input: peripheral blood. The source of these receptors is a woman aged 30 to 39 with COVID-19, enrolled during active disease. Each CDR3 is given with its conserved first and last residue. The order of the fields is clone size, V gene, D gene, J gene, CDR3 protein, CDR3 DNA. D genes are given only for firm matches. Not all rows give a size; the values are once, few, many and, for expanded clones, a class.

abundance: -
v_gene: TRBV11-2
d_gene: -
j_gene: TRBJ1-2
CDR3aa: CASSGVATGGSNYGYTF
CDR3nt: TGTGCCAGCAGCGGGGTCGCCACAGGAGGGTCTAACTATGGCTACACCTTC

abundance: -
v_gene: TRBV11-2
d_gene: -
j_gene: TRBJ2-2
CDR3aa: CASTPTALNTGELFF
CDR3nt: TGTGCCAGCACCCCTACCGCCTTAAACACCGGGGAGCTGTTTTTT

abundance: -
v_gene: TRBV3-1/TRBV3-2
d_gene: TRBD2
j_gene: TRBJ2-1
CDR3aa: CASSQGEAGEQFF
CDR3nt: TGTGCCAGCAGCCAAGGTGAAGCGGGGGAGCAGTTCTTC

abundance: -
v_gene: TRBV9
d_gene: -
j_gene: TRBJ2-1
CDR3aa: CASSVSSAYNEQFF
CDR3nt: TGTGCCAGCAGCGTATCCAGCGCCTACAATGAGCAGTTCTTC

abundance: -
v_gene: TRBV2
d_gene: -
j_gene: TRBJ1-2
CDR3aa: CASREVYGYTF
CDR3nt: TGTGCCAGCAGGGAGGTCTATGGCTACACCTTC

abundance: once
v_gene: TRBV24-1
d_gene: TRBD2
j_gene: TRBJ2-5
CDR3aa: CATSDLGTSGVQETQYF
CDR3nt: TGTGCCACCAGTGATTTGGGGACTAGCGGAGTCCAAGAGACCCAGTACTTC

abundance: -
v_gene: TRBV18
d_gene: TRBD1
j_gene: TRBJ1-5
CDR3aa: CASSPGQGGQPQHF
CDR3nt: TGTGCCAGCTCACCTGGACAGGGAGGTCAGCCCCAGCATTTT

abundance: -
v_gene: TRBV19
d_gene: -
j_gene: TRBJ1-1
CDR3aa: CASSIGDGLNTEAFF
CDR3nt: TGTGCCAGTAGTATCGGAGACGGTTTGAACACTGAAGCTTTCTTT

abundance: -
v_gene: TRBV19
d_gene: TRBD1
j_gene: TRBJ1-6
CDR3aa: CASSTFDRGNSPLHF
CDR3nt: TGTGCCAGTAGTACCTTTGACAGGGGCAATTCACCCCTCCACTTT

abundance: -
v_gene: TRBV18
d_gene: -
j_gene: TRBJ1-1
CDR3aa: CASSPRGEDGAEAFF
CDR3nt: TGTGCCAGCTCACCTAGGGGCGAGGATGGGGCTGAAGCTTTCTTT

abundance: -
v_gene: TRBV7-9
d_gene: TRBD1
j_gene: TRBJ2-7
CDR3aa: CASSEGQPYEQYF
CDR3nt: TGTGCCAGCAGCGAGGGACAGCCCTACGAGCAGTACTTC

abundance: -
v_gene: TRBV28
d_gene: -
j_gene: TRBJ1-1
CDR3aa: CASSPLPGGTEAFF
CDR3nt: TGTGCCAGCAGTCCTTTGCCGGGGGGCACTGAAGCTTTCTTT

abundance: -
v_gene: TRBV2
d_gene: TRBD1
j_gene: TRBJ1-4
CDR3aa: CASNLGQGNEKLFF
CDR3nt: TGTGCCAGCAACCTCGGACAGGGGAATGAAAAACTGTTTTTT

abundance: -
v_gene: TRBV4-2
d_gene: TRBD1
j_gene: TRBJ2-5
CDR3aa: CASSQGTGGDETQYF
CDR3nt: TGTGCCAGCAGCCAAGGGACAGGGGGCGATGAGACCCAGTACTTC

abundance: -
v_gene: TRBV7-9
d_gene: -
j_gene: TRBJ2-7
CDR3aa: CASSAREIGQYF
CDR3nt: TGTGCCAGCAGCGCCAGGGAAATCGGACAGTACTTC

abundance: -
v_gene: TRBV19
d_gene: TRBD2
j_gene: TRBJ2-1
CDR3aa: CASSASLAGGDNEQFF
CDR3nt: TGTGCCAGTAGTGCCTCGCTAGCGGGGGGGGACAATGAGCAGTTCTTC

abundance: -
v_gene: TRBV7-8
d_gene: -
j_gene: TRBJ1-6
CDR3aa: CASRTDRTNSPLHF
CDR3nt: TGTGCCAGCAGGACCGACAGGACCAATTCACCCCTCCACTTT

abundance: -
v_gene: TRBV3-1/TRBV3-2
d_gene: -
j_gene: TRBJ1-3
CDR3aa: CASSQVDSTIYF
CDR3nt: TGTGCCAGCAGCCAAGTTGACAGCACCATATATTTT

abundance: few
v_gene: TRBV7-2
d_gene: -
j_gene: TRBJ1-1
CDR3aa: CASSLDQGLFTEAFF
CDR3nt: TGTGCCAGCAGCTTAGATCAGGGCTTGTTCACTGAAGCTTTCTTT

abundance: -
v_gene: TRBV12-3/TRBV12-4
d_gene: -
j_gene: TRBJ2-2
CDR3aa: CASQGLNTGELFF
CDR3nt: TGTGCTTCCCAGGGGCTGAACACCGGGGAGCTGTTTTTT

abundance: -
v_gene: TRBV6-5
d_gene: -
j_gene: TRBJ1-5
CDR3aa: CASSSGLSQPQHF
CDR3nt: TGTGCCAGCAGTTCAGGGCTTAGCCAGCCCCAGCATTTT

abundance: once
v_gene: TRBV3-1/TRBV3-2
d_gene: TRBD1
j_gene: TRBJ1-1
CDR3aa: CASSAWTGSTEAFF
CDR3nt: TGTGCCAGCAGCGCATGGACAGGTAGCACTGAAGCTTTCTTT

abundance: -
v_gene: TRBV10-3
d_gene: -
j_gene: TRBJ2-5
CDR3aa: CAISEWGPNSLGETQYF
CDR3nt: TGTGCCATCAGTGAGTGGGGGCCAAACTCGCTGGGAGAGACCCAGTACTTC

abundance: once
v_gene: TRBV27
d_gene: -
j_gene: TRBJ1-5
CDR3aa: CASSLSGAGQPQHF
CDR3nt: TGTGCCAGCAGTTTATCAGGGGCTGGTCAGCCCCAGCATTTT

abundance: -
v_gene: TRBV5-1
d_gene: TRBD1
j_gene: TRBJ2-3
CDR3aa: CASSRQGGTTDTQYF
CDR3nt: TGCGCCAGCAGCCGACAGGGGGGGACCACAGATACGCAGTATTTT

abundance: -
v_gene: TRBV5-5
d_gene: TRBD2
j_gene: TRBJ2-3
CDR3aa: CASSFTTPSGRDTQYF
CDR3nt: TGTGCCAGCAGCTTTACGACCCCTAGCGGGAGAGATACGCAGTATTTT

abundance: -
v_gene: TRBV6-5
d_gene: TRBD1
j_gene: TRBJ1-2
CDR3aa: CASTYRGGATGGYTF
CDR3nt: TGTGCCAGCACCTACAGAGGGGGCGCGACGGGGGGCTACACCTTC

abundance: once
v_gene: TRBV6-2/TRBV6-3
d_gene: -
j_gene: TRBJ2-7
CDR3aa: CASSRDDNYEQYF
CDR3nt: TGTGCCAGCAGCAGAGACGACAATTACGAGCAGTACTTC

abundance: few
v_gene: TRBV6-1
d_gene: -
j_gene: TRBJ1-5
CDR3aa: CASSDTPGGGNQPQHF
CDR3nt: TGTGCCAGCAGTGACACACCAGGTGGCGGCAATCAGCCCCAGCATTTT

abundance: once
v_gene: TRBV6-5
d_gene: -
j_gene: TRBJ2-5
CDR3aa: CASTLTGSGTQYF
CDR3nt: TGTGCCAGCACCTTAACAGGTTCGGGGACCCAGTACTTC

abundance: -
v_gene: TRBV19
d_gene: TRBD2
j_gene: TRBJ2-5
CDR3aa: CASRGPGGETQYF
CDR3nt: TGTGCCAGTAGGGGACCGGGAGGAGAGACCCAGTACTTC

abundance: -
v_gene: TRBV7-3
d_gene: TRBD1
j_gene: TRBJ1-5
CDR3aa: CASSPSDREGSNQPQHF
CDR3nt: TGTGCCAGCAGCCCCTCGGACAGGGAGGGGAGCAATCAGCCCCAGCATTTT

abundance: once
v_gene: TRBV15
d_gene: TRBD2
j_gene: TRBJ2-3
CDR3aa: CATSRASGGADTQYF
CDR3nt: TGTGCCACCAGCAGAGCTAGCGGGGGGGCGGATACGCAGTATTTT

abundance: -
v_gene: TRBV28
d_gene: -
j_gene: TRBJ1-1
CDR3aa: CASQRVELGTEAFF
CDR3nt: TGTGCCAGCCAGAGGGTTGAGTTAGGGACTGAAGCTTTCTTT

abundance: -
v_gene: TRBV2
d_gene: -
j_gene: TRBJ2-1
CDR3aa: CASRTTTSSYNEQFF
CDR3nt: TGTGCCAGCCGCACAACGACAAGCTCCTACAATGAGCAGTTCTTC

abundance: -
v_gene: TRBV7-6
d_gene: TRBD1
j_gene: TRBJ2-3
CDR3aa: CASSLGRQGTDTQYF
CDR3nt: TGTGCCAGCAGCTTAGGGCGACAGGGAACAGATACGCAGTATTTT

abundance: -
v_gene: TRBV6-5
d_gene: TRBD2
j_gene: TRBJ2-1
CDR3aa: CASTPGLASDEQFF
CDR3nt: TGTGCCAGCACTCCGGGACTAGCCTCGGATGAGCAGTTCTTC

abundance: -
v_gene: TRBV6-4
d_gene: -
j_gene: TRBJ1-1
CDR3aa: CASRQGLGTTEAFF
CDR3nt: TGTGCCAGCAGACAGGGTCTAGGGACCACTGAAGCTTTCTTT

abundance: -
v_gene: TRBV28
d_gene: -
j_gene: TRBJ2-3
CDR3aa: CASSFAGYSTDTQYF
CDR3nt: TGTGCCAGCAGTTTCGCGGGGTACAGCACAGATACGCAGTATTTT

abundance: -
v_gene: TRBV29-1
d_gene: -
j_gene: TRBJ2-3
CDR3aa: CSGYGTPMGTQYF
CDR3nt: TGCAGCGGATACGGGACTCCAATGGGTACGCAGTATTTT

abundance: -
v_gene: TRBV19
d_gene: TRBD1
j_gene: TRBJ1-1
CDR3aa: CASGGTGYTEAFF
CDR3nt: TGTGCCAGTGGAGGGACAGGGTACACTGAAGCTTTCTTT

abundance: -
v_gene: TRBV3-1/TRBV3-2
d_gene: -
j_gene: TRBJ2-1
CDR3aa: CASSLGQSDEQFF
CDR3nt: TGTGCCAGCAGCCTCGGACAGTCCGATGAGCAGTTCTTC

abundance: -
v_gene: TRBV12-3/TRBV12-4
d_gene: -
j_gene: TRBJ2-5
CDR3aa: CASSLRGLETQYF
CDR3nt: TGTGCCAGCAGTTTGAGAGGATTGGAGACCCAGTACTTC

abundance: -
v_gene: TRBV11-1
d_gene: -
j_gene: TRBJ1-2
CDR3aa: CASSPGVFYGYTF
CDR3nt: TGTGCCAGCAGTCCAGGGGTCTTCTATGGCTACACCTTC

abundance: -
v_gene: TRBV6-5
d_gene: -
j_gene: TRBJ1-2
CDR3aa: CASSRGLIFGYTF
CDR3nt: TGTGCCAGCAGTCGGGGACTTATTTTTGGCTACACCTTC

abundance: -
v_gene: TRBV7-9
d_gene: TRBD2
j_gene: TRBJ2-5
CDR3aa: CASVAGAGETQYF
CDR3nt: TGTGCCAGTGTAGCGGGGGCGGGGGAGACCCAGTACTTC

abundance: few
v_gene: TRBV7-9
d_gene: -
j_gene: TRBJ2-2
CDR3aa: CASSQWPGELFF
CDR3nt: TGTGCCAGCAGCCAGTGGCCCGGGGAGCTGTTTTTT

abundance: few
v_gene: TRBV7-2
d_gene: TRBD2
j_gene: TRBJ2-5
CDR3aa: CASSLRAGGLGETQYF
CDR3nt: TGTGCCAGCAGCCTAAGAGCGGGGGGCCTAGGGGAGACCCAGTACTTC

abundance: -
v_gene: TRBV7-9
d_gene: -
j_gene: TRBJ1-5
CDR3aa: CASSSGPNQPQHF
CDR3nt: TGTGCCAGCAGCTCGGGTCCAAATCAGCCCCAGCATTTT

abundance: -
v_gene: TRBV7-8
d_gene: TRBD1
j_gene: TRBJ2-1
CDR3aa: CASSWTGPTLAEQFF
CDR3nt: TGTGCCAGCAGCTGGACAGGACCTACCCTCGCTGAGCAGTTCTTC

abundance: -
v_gene: TRBV18
d_gene: TRBD1
j_gene: TRBJ1-5
CDR3aa: CASSPRQGSQNQPQHF
CDR3nt: TGTGCCAGCTCACCCAGACAGGGGAGCCAAAATCAGCCCCAGCATTTT

abundance: -
v_gene: TRBV5-1
d_gene: -
j_gene: TRBJ1-4
CDR3aa: CASSLYERANEKLFF
CDR3nt: TGCGCCAGCAGCTTGTATGAGAGGGCGAATGAAAAACTGTTTTTT

abundance: -
v_gene: TRBV5-1
d_gene: TRBD2
j_gene: TRBJ2-3
CDR3aa: CASSFGTSGGSTDTQYF
CDR3nt: TGCGCCAGCAGCTTTGGGACTAGCGGGGGGAGCACAGATACGCAGTATTTT

abundance: -
v_gene: TRBV19
d_gene: -
j_gene: TRBJ2-3
CDR3aa: CASSIVGHTDTQYF
CDR3nt: TGTGCCAGTAGTATAGTAGGACACACAGATACGCAGTATTTT

abundance: -
v_gene: TRBV4-1
d_gene: -
j_gene: TRBJ1-6
CDR3aa: CASSQLTARVGNSPLHF
CDR3nt: TGCGCCAGCAGCCAACTTACCGCCAGGGTCGGCAATTCACCCCTCCACTTT